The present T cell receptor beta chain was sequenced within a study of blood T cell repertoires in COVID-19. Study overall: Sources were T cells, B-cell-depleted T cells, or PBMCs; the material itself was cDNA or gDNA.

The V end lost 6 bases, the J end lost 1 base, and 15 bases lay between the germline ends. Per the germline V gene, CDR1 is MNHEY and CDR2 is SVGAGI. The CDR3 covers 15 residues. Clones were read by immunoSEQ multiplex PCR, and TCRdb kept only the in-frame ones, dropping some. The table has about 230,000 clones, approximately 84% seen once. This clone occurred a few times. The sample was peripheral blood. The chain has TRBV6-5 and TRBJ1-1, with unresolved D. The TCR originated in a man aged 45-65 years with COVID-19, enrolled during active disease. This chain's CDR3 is CASRPGWAGNTEAFF. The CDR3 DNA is TGTGCCAGCAGACCCGGGTGGGCGGGGAACACTGAAGCTTTCTTT.